This T cell receptor (beta chain) was recovered during a study of blood T cell repertoires in COVID-19. For the study at large: COVID-19 samples from acute and convalescent phases originated in the United States, Italy and Spain. T cells, B-cell-depleted T cells, or PBMCs supplied cDNA or gDNA.

CDR1 is SGHNT and CDR2 is YENEEA in the germline V gene. V shed 5 bases and J 4 bases; nucleotides not matched to a gene: 2. This CDR3 region has 13 residues. Authors' analysis steps: Counts of nucleated cells, estimated from reference gene primer amplification, were obtained. Sequencing used immunoSEQ multiplex PCR; TCRdb keeps in-frame clones, though not all of them. The D gene and trimming were derived from the DNA, and the V and J assignments and clone size from that table. There are under 350,000 clones in the sample; 70% to 90% occur only once, and about 4% lies in the top ten. Participant-given clinical history determined each cohort assignment.

The source is a woman between 40 and 55 years old with acute COVID-19. Source material: PBMCs or T cells enriched from blood (not recorded which). The chain employs TRBV11-3 and TRBJ1-1; TRBD1 agrees at 9 bases. The CDR3 is CASSRTGVTEAFF. CDR3 bases: TGTGCCAGCAGCCGGACAGGGGTCACTGAAGCTTTCTTT.